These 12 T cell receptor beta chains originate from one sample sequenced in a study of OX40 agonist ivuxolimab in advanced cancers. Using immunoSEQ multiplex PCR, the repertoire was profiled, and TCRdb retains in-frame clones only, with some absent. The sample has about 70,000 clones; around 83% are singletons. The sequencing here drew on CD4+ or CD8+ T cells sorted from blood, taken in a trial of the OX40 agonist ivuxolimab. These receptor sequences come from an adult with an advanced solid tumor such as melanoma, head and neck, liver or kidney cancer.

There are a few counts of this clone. The CDR3 DNA sequence: TGTGCCAGCAGCTTGTTTGGGATAGATACGCAGTATTTT. Amino acid sequence: CASSLFGIDTQYF. This sequence joins TRBV7-6 and TRBJ2-3; D is undetermined. The CDR3 is made up of 13 amino acids. The V and J ends lost 3 bases and 5 bases respectively, with 9 bases between them. Germline loops: CDR1 SGHVS, CDR2 FNYEAQ.

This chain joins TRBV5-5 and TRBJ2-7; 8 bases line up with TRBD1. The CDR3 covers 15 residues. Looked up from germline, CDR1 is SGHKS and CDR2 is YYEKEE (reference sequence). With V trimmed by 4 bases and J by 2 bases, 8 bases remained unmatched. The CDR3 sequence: CASSRRQGFPYEQYV. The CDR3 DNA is TGTGCCAGCAGCCGACGACAGGGGTTTCCCTACGAGCAGTACGTC.

The CDR3 spells CASSPRGDSYEQYF. For the CDR3, the DNA is TGTGCCAGCTCACCACGGGGGGACTCCTACGAGCAGTACTTC. This chain connects TRBV18 to TRBJ2-7; D is perhaps TRBD2 (6 bases). CDR1 is KGHSH and CDR2 is LQKENI in the germline V gene. Trimming removed 1 base at V and 0 bases at J, with 7 bases between. The CDR3 contains 14 residues. Looking up the rest from reference TRBV18 and TRBJ2-7 gives the full variable domain: NAGVMQNPRHLVRRRGQEARLRCSPMKGHSHVYWYRQLPEEGLKFMVYLQKENIIDESGMPKERFSAEFPKEGPSILRIQQVVRGDSAAYFCASSPRGDSYEQYFGPGTRLTVT.

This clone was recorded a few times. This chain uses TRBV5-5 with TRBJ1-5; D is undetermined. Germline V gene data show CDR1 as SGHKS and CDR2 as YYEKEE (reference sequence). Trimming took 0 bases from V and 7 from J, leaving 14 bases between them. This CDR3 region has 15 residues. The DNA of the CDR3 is TGTGCCAGCAGCTTGGAGGCCCAAGTCCGGCAGCCCCAGCATTTT. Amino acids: CASSLEAQVRQPQHF.

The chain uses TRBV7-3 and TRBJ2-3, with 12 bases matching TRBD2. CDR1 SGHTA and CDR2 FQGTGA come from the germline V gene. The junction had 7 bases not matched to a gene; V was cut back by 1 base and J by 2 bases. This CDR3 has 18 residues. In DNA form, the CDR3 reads TGTGCCAGCAGCTTAAGCCCCACTAGCGGGGGGCCCACAGATACGCAGTATTTT. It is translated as CASSLSPTSGGPTDTQYF. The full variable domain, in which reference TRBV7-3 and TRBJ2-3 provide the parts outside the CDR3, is GAGVSQTPSNKVTEKGKYVELRCDPISGHTALYWYRQSLGQGPEFLIYFQGTGAADDSGLPNDRFFAVRPEGSVSTLKIQRTERGDSAVYLCASSLSPTSGGPTDTQYFGPGTRLTVL.

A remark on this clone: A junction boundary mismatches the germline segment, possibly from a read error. The CDR3 sequence: CASSYRPWDSPWNF. The CDR3 DNA follows: TGTGCCAGCAGTTACCGACCCTGGGACAGCCCCTGGAACTTC. The J gene is TRBJ2-7, the V gene TRBV6-5, with TRBD1 identical over 7 bases. The CDR3 is 14 residues long. In germline, CDR1 is MNHEY, CDR2 SVGAGI.

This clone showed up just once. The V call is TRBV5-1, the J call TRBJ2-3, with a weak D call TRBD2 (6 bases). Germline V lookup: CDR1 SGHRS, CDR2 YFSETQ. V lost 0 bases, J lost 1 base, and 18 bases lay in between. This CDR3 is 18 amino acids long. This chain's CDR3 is CASSLASPAGIRTDTQYF. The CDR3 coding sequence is TGCGCCAGCAGCTTGGCTAGCCCGGCGGGGATACGCACAGATACGCAGTATTTT.

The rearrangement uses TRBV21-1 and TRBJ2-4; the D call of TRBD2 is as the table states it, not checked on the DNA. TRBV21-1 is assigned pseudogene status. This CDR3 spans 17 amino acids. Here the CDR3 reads CASSKGGRGFAKNIQYF. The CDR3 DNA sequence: TGTGCCAGCAGCAAAGGTGGGCGGGGGTTCGCCAAAAACATTCAGTACTTC.

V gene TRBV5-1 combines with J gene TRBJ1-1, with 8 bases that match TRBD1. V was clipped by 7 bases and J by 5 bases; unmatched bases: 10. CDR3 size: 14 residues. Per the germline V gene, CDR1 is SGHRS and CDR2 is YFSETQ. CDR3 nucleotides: TGCGCCAGCGTGCGAACAGGGGGGGATACTGAAGCTTTCTTT. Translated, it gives CASVRTGGDTEAFF.

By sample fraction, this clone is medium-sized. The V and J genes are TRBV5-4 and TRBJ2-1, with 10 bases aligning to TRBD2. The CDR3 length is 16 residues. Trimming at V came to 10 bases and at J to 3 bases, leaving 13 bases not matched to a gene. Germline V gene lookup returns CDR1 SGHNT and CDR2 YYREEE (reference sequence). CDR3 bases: TGTGCCGCAGGACTAGCGGAACCCCTCTTCTACAATGAGCAGTTCTTC. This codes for CAAGLAEPLFYNEQFF.

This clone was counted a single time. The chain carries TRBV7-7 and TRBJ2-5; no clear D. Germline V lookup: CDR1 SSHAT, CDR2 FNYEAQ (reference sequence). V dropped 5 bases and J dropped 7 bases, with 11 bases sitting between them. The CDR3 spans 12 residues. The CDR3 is CASSPKRGTQYF. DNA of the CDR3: TGTGCCAGCAGCCCTAAGAGAGGGACCCAGTACTTC.

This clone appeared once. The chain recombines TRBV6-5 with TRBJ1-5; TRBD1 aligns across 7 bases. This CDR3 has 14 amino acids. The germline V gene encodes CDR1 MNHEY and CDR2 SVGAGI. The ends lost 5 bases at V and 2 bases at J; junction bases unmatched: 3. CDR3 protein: CASSDRAGNQPQHF. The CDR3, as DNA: TGTGCCAGCAGTGACAGGGCCGGCAATCAGCCCCAGCATTTT.